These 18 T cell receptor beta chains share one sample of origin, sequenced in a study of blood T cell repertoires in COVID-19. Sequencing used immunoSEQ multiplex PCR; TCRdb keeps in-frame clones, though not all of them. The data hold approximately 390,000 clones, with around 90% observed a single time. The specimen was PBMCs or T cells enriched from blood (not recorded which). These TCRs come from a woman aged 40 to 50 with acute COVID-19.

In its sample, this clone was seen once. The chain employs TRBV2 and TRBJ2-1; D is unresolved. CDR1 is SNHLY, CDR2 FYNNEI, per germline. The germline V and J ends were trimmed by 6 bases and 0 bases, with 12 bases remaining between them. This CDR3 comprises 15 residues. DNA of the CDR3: TGTGCCAGCAGCCTGGCCAGGCCCTCCTACAATGAGCAGTTCTTC. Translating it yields CASSLARPSYNEQFF.

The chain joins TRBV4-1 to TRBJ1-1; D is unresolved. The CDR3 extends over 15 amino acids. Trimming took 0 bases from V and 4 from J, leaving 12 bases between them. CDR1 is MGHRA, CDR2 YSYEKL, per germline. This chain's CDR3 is CASSQDAGEGTEAFF. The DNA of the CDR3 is TGCGCCAGCAGCCAAGACGCGGGTGAGGGCACTGAAGCTTTCTTT.

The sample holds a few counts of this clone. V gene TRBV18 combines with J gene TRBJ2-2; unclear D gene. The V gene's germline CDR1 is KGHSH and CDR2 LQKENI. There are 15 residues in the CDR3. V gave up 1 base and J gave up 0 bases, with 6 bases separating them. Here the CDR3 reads CASSPLAANTGELFF. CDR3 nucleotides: TGTGCCAGCTCACCACTAGCAGCGAACACCGGGGAGCTGTTTTTT.

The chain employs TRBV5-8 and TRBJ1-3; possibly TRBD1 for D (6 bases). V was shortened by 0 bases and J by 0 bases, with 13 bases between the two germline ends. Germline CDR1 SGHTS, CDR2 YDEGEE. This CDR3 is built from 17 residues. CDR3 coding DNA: TGTGCCAGCAGCTTGGTTTTGGGGGCTAGCTCTGGAAACACCATATATTTT. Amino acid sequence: CASSLVLGASSGNTIYF.

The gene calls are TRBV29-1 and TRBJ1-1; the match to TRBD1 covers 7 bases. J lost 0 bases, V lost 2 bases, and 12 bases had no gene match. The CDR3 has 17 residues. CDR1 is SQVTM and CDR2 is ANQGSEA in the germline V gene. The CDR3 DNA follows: TGCAGCGTTGAAAGGAATAGGGACAGCGACTTGAACACTGAAGCTTTCTTT. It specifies CSVERNRDSDLNTEAFF. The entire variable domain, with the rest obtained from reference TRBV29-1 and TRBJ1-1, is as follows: SAVISQKPSRDICQRGTSLTIQCQVDSQVTMMFWYRQQPGQSLTLIATANQGSEATYESGFVIDKFPISRPNLTFSTLTVSNMSPEDSSIYLCSVERNRDSDLNTEAFFGQGTRLTVV.

CDR3 nucleotides: TGCGCCAGCATGGGTTGGCGGGGGATCACAGATACGCAGTATTTT. Its protein is CASMGWRGITDTQYF. The rearrangement links TRBV5-1 to TRBJ2-3; 7 nucleotides agree with TRBD2. V shed 6 bases, J shed 2 bases, and the junction held 9 bases outside the gene matches. Germline V lookup: CDR1 SGHRS, CDR2 YFSETQ. This CDR3 comprises 15 residues.

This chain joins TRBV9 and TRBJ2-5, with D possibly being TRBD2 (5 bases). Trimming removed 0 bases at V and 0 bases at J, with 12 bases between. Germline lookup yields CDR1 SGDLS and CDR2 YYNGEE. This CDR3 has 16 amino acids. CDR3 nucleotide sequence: TGTGCCAGCAGCGTAGGTGAGACTACGTACCAAGAGACCCAGTACTTC. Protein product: CASSVGETTYQETQYF. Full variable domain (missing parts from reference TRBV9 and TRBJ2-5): DSGVTQTPKHLITATGQRVTLRCSPRSGDLSVYWYQQSLDQGLQFLIQYYNGEERAKGNILERFSAQQFPDLHSELNLSSLELGDSALYFCASSVGETTYQETQYFGPGTRLLVL.

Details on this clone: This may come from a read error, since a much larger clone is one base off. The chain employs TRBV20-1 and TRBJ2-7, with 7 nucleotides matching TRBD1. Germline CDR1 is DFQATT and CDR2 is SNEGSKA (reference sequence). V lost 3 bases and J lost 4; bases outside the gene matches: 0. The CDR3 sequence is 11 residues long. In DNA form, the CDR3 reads TGCAGTGCTAGGGGACAGTACGAGCAGTACTTC. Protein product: CSARGQYEQYF.

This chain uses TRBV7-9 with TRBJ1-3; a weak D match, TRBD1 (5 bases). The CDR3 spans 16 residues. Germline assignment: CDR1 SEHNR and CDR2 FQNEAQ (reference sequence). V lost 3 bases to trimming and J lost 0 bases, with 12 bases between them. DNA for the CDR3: TGTGCCAGCAGCTTCGGCGGGGCTCACTCTGGAAACACCATATATTTT. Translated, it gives CASSFGGAHSGNTIYF.

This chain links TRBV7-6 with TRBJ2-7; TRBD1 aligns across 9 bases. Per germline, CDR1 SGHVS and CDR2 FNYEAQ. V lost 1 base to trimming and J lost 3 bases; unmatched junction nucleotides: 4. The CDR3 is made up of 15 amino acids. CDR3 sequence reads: CASSLGDRDDYEQYF. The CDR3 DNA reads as TGTGCCAGCAGCTTAGGGGACAGGGACGACTACGAGCAGTACTTC.

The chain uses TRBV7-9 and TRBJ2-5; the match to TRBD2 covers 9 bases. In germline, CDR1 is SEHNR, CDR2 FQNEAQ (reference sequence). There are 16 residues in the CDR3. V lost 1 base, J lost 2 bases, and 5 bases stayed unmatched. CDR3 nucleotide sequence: TGTGCCAGCAGCTTAGGGGCGGGGGGGACTCAAGAGACCCAGTACTTC. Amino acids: CASSLGAGGTQETQYF.

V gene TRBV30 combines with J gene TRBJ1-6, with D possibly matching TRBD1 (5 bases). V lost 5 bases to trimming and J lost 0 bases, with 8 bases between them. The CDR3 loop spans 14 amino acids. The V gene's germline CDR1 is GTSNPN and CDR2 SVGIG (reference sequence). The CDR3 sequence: CAWRQSSYNSPLHF. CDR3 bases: TGTGCCTGGCGACAGAGCTCCTATAATTCACCCCTCCACTTT.

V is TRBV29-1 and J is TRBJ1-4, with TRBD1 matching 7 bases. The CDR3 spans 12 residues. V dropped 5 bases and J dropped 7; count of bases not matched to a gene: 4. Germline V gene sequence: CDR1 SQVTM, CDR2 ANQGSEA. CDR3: CSVKGAGEKLFF. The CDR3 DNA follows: TGCAGCGTTAAGGGGGCAGGTGAAAAACTGTTTTTT.

DNA of the CDR3: TGTGCCAGCAGCCTCCGGACTAGCGGGGGGCAGGAGCAGTTCTTC. This encodes CASSLRTSGGQEQFF. J is TRBJ2-1 and V is TRBV5-6, with TRBD2 identical over 14 bases. V lost 4 bases, J lost 10 bases, and 7 bases stayed unmatched. The CDR3 contains 15 residues. CDR1 and CDR2 (germline): SGHDT, YYEEEE.

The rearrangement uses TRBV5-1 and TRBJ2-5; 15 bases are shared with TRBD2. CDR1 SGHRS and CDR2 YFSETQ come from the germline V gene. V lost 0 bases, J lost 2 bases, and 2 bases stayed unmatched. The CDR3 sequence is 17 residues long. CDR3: CASSLAGTSGGQETQYF. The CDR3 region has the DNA TGCGCCAGCAGCTTGGCCGGGACTAGCGGGGGGCAAGAGACCCAGTACTTC. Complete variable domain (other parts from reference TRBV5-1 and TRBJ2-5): KAGVTQTPRYLIKTRGQQVTLSCSPISGHRSVSWYQQTPGQGLQFLFEYFSETQRNKGNFPGRFSGRQFSNSRSEMNVSTLELGDSALYLCASSLAGTSGGQETQYFGPGTRLLVL.

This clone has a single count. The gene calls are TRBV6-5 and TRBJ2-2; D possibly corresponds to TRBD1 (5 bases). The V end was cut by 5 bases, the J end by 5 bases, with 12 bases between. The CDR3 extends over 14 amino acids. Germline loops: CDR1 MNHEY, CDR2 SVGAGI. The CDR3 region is CASSSDSSTGELFF. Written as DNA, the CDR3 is TGTGCCAGCAGTAGCGACAGCTCTACCGGGGAGCTGTTTTTT.

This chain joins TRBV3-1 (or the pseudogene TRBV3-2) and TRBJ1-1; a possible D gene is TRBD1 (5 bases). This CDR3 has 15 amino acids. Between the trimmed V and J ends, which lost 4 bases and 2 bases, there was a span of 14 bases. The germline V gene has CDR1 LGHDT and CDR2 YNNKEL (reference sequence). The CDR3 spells CASSLHAGGNTEAFF. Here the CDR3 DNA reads TGTGCCAGCAGCCTACATGCGGGGGGAAACACTGAAGCTTTCTTT.

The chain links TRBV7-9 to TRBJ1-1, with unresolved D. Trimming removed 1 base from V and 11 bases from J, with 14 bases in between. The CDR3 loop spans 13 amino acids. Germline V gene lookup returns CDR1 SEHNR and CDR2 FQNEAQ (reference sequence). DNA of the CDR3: TGTGCCAGCAGCTTAGGACTCCTTGGAGGCGCTTTCTTT. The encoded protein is CASSLGLLGGAFF.